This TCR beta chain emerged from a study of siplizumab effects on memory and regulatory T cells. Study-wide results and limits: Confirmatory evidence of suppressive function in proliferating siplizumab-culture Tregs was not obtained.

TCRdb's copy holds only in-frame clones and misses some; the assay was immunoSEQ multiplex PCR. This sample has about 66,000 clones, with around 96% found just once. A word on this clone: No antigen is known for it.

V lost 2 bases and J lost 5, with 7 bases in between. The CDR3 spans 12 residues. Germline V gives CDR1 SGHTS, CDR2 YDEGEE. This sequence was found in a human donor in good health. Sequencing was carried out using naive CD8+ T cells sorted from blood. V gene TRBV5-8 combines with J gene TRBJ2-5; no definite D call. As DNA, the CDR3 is TGTGCCAGCAGCTTTTTATTCGAGACCCAGTACTTC. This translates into CASSFLFETQYF.